The 16 T cell receptor beta chains presented below share a single source sample, sequenced in a study of blood T cells in healthy people across ages. Primed by a sample-barcoded 5' primer and a J-beta primer mix, a second PCR proceeded for about 6 to 12 cycles. TCRdb re-called the 5' RACE reads with MiXCR, one entry per CDR3 protein. The sample has about 830,000 distinct CDR3 sequences, 62% seen once. Sequenced material: blood. Receptor source: a man under 40 in good health.

The gene calls are TRBV6-6 and TRBJ1-6; D call uncertain. This CDR3 is 13 amino acids long. The V end was cut by 2 bases, the J end by 14 bases, with 13 bases between. CDR1 and CDR2 from the germline V gene are MNHNY and SVGAGI (reference sequence). CDR3 sequence (DNA): TGTGCCAGCAGTTACCGTACCCGATCAACCCTCCACTTT. Translating gives CASSYRTRSTLHF.

V and J are TRBV7-2 and TRBJ2-1; D not certain. CDR1 is SGHTA, CDR2 FQGNSA, per germline. V lost 1 base, J lost 9 bases, and 16 bases lay in between. The CDR3 loop spans 15 amino acids. The CDR3 spells CASSLDPEGPREQFF. DNA of the CDR3: TGTGCCAGCAGCTTAGATCCGGAAGGACCTCGTGAGCAGTTCTTC.

The chain couples TRBV20-1 to TRBJ2-3; D is tentatively TRBD1 or TRBD2 (6 bases each). Per the germline V gene, CDR1 is DFQATT and CDR2 is SNEGSKA (reference sequence). Trimming removed 5 bases at V and 0 bases at J, with 21 bases between. CDR3 length: 17 residues. The CDR3 DNA is TGCAGTGCTGGATTGGTCGGGGGCCCATCTAGCACAGATACGCAGTATTTT. Translating it yields CSAGLVGGPSSTDTQYF.

The chain is built from TRBV25-1 and TRBJ2-6, with D possibly being TRBD1 (5 bases). CDR3 length equals 17 residues. The germline V gene encodes CDR1 MGHDK and CDR2 SYGVNS. V lost 6 bases and J lost 2, with 17 bases in between. DNA for the CDR3: TGTGCCAGCAGCAGCAGGGCCCGCAGAGCTGGGGCCAACGTCCTGACTTTC. Its translation: CASSSRARRAGANVLTF.

The chain employs TRBV7-9 and TRBJ2-5, with D unclear. Trimming left V 1 base short and J 0 bases short, with 9 bases between. This CDR3 comprises 15 residues. Germline V gives CDR1 SEHNR, CDR2 FQNEAQ (reference sequence). In DNA form, the CDR3 reads TGTGCCAGCAGCTTAGGAGGATTAGACCAAGAGACCCAGTACTTC. Protein sequence: CASSLGGLDQETQYF.

The chain combines TRBV7-2 with TRBJ2-5; TRBD1 agrees at 8 bases. The germline V gene encodes CDR1 SGHTA and CDR2 FQGNSA. V shed 4 bases and J 5 bases; nucleotides not matched to a gene: 6. This CDR3 is 14 amino acids long. The DNA for the CDR3 is TGTGCCAGCAGCTCCGGACAGGGTACGGAGACCCAGTACTTC. As protein: CASSSGQGTETQYF.

This rearrangement joins TRBV21-1 to TRBJ1-5. TRBV21-1 is termed a pseudogene. The CDR3 extends over 18 amino acids. The CDR3 coding sequence is TGTGCCAGCAGCAAAGTACAAGGGTTTATGAGGAGCAATCAGCCCCAGCATTTT. Its protein product is CASSKVQGFMRSNQPQHF.

The table lists this clonotype with a few counts. The chain is built from TRBV13 and TRBJ2-1; 7 bases align to TRBD2. The CDR3 totals 15 residues. Germline trimming cut 4 bases from V and 4 bases from J; bases unmatched to any gene: 7. Germline lookup yields CDR1 PRHDT and CDR2 FYEKMQ (reference sequence). In DNA form, the CDR3 reads TGTGCCAGCAGCTCCAGGACTAGGCATTACAATGAGCAGTTCTTC. Its protein is CASSSRTRHYNEQFF.

The gene calls are TRBV15 and TRBJ2-5; 7 bases fit TRBD1. Germline trimming cut 3 bases from V and 1 base from J; bases unmatched to any gene: 5. This CDR3 has 15 residues. In germline, CDR1 is LNHNV, CDR2 YYDKDF (reference sequence). The CDR3 sequence: CATSRGQPVQETQYF. The CDR3 DNA is TGTGCCACCAGCAGGGGACAGCCAGTCCAAGAGACCCAGTACTTC.

The chain has TRBV6-4 and TRBJ2-1; D is tentatively TRBD1 or TRBD2 (5 bases each). This CDR3 has 14 amino acids. V lost 0 bases and J lost 9, with 12 bases in between. Germline CDR1 MRHNA, CDR2 SNTAGT. CDR3 residues: CASSDSGGASEQFF. Written as DNA, the CDR3 is TGTGCCAGCAGTGACTCTGGGGGAGCGAGTGAGCAGTTCTTC.

The chain employs TRBV7-2 and TRBJ2-4; 12 bases align to TRBD1. Germline CDR1 SGHTA, CDR2 FQGNSA. The CDR3 is 19 amino acids. J gave up 0 bases and V 0 bases, and 6 bases lay outside the gene matches. CDR3 sequence: CASSLASPGQGAAKNIQYF. The CDR3 DNA reads TGTGCCAGCAGCTTAGCGAGCCCGGGACAGGGGGCAGCCAAAAACATTCAGTACTTC. The full variable domain, its missing parts supplied by reference TRBV7-2 and TRBJ2-4, is GAGVSQSPSNKVTEKGKDVELRCDPISGHTALYWYRQSLGQGLEFLIYFQGNSAPDKSGLPSDRFSAERTGGSVSTLTIQRTQQEDSAVYLCASSLASPGQGAAKNIQYFGAGTRLSVL.

The rearrangement joins TRBV20-1 to TRBJ2-5, with D unclear. Germline assignment: CDR1 DFQATT and CDR2 SNEGSKA (reference sequence). CDR3 length: 11 residues. Trimming took off 3 bases at V and 5 bases at J, with 7 bases between the two ends. The CDR3 is CSASPRETQYF. In nucleotides, the CDR3 is TGCAGTGCTAGCCCGAGGGAGACCCAGTACTTC.

The V gene is TRBV3-1, the J gene TRBJ1-2; perhaps TRBD1 as D (6 bases). The CDR3 contains 16 residues. Germline CDR1 and CDR2: LGHDT and YNNKEL (reference sequence). V gave up 1 base and J gave up 4 bases, with 16 bases separating them. CDR3 residues: CASSQVFPARGYGYTF. DNA for the CDR3: TGTGCCAGCAGCCAAGTCTTCCCCGCCAGGGGCTATGGCTACACCTTC.

The genes are TRBV5-1 and TRBJ2-5; D might be TRBD2 (6 bases). CDR3 length: 16 amino acids. The germline V gene encodes CDR1 SGHRS and CDR2 YFSETQ. The V end was cut by 4 bases, the J end by 5 bases, with 21 bases between. CDR3 residues: CASSSPDRSGGETQYF. The CDR3 DNA reads TGCGCCAGCAGCAGCCCGGACCGCTCCGGAGGGGAGACCCAGTACTTC.

This clonotype was detected a few times. The rearrangement joins TRBV9 to TRBJ2-5; D might be TRBD2 (7 bases). Germline CDR1 SGDLS, CDR2 YYNGEE. V was trimmed by 4 bases and J by 2 bases, leaving 18 bases between them. The CDR3 totals 16 residues. The CDR3 coding sequence is TGTGCCAGCAGCCCCCATACGGGGGGCACGCAAGAGACCCAGTACTTC. Protein: CASSPHTGGTQETQYF.

This clonotype was found a few times. The DNA for the CDR3 is TGTGCCAGCACTACAGAAGGCAGGCGAAACCTCGAGCAGTACTTC. This translates into CASTTEGRRNLEQYF. This chain uses TRBV12-3 or TRBV12-4 with TRBJ2-4; D not resolved. The DNA end favors TRBJ2-7, so the J call may be wrong. The CDR3 is 15 amino acids.